Shown below are 18 T cell receptor beta chains from a single sample sequenced in a study of blood T cell repertoires in COVID-19. Assay used: immunoSEQ multiplex PCR; TCRdb lists only in-frame clones, some missing. The sample consists of some 240,000 clones, approximately 85% of them appearing once. Sequenced material: peripheral blood. The receptors originated from a woman aged 65 to 85 with COVID-19, enrolled during active disease.

The CDR3 DNA is TGTGCCAGCAGTGATCTTAGCGGGAGGGACACCGGGGAGCTGTTTTTT. Translated, it gives CASSDLSGRDTGELFF. This rearrangement joins TRBV2 to TRBJ2-2, with 11 nucleotides matching TRBD2. J was trimmed by 3 bases and V by 3 bases; bases with no gene match: 3. CDR1 is SNHLY, CDR2 FYNNEI, per germline. CDR3 length equals 16 residues.

This clone has a single count. V and J are TRBV7-3 and TRBJ2-1; 9 nucleotides match TRBD1. There are 12 residues in the CDR3. Losses at the gene ends were 5 bases for V and 8 bases for J; bases not matched to a gene: 1. Germline-derived CDR1 and CDR2 are SGHTA and FQGTGA. CDR3 DNA: TGTGCCAGCAGCCGACAGGGGGATGAGCAGTTCTTC. It translates to CASSRQGDEQFF.

The genes are TRBV4-3 and TRBJ1-2; D perhaps matches TRBD1 (6 bases). The length of the CDR3 is 17 residues. The germline V gene has CDR1 LGHNA and CDR2 YSLEER. V was clipped by 2 bases and J by 3 bases, with 19 bases between them. The DNA of the CDR3 is TGCGCCAGCAGCCAATCAGACCCACAGGGTTACCACTATGGCTACACCTTC. Its translation: CASSQSDPQGYHYGYTF.

The rearrangement joins TRBV7-8 to TRBJ1-1; D gene unclear. The V and J ends lost 3 bases and 1 base respectively, with 12 bases between them. The CDR3 consists of 15 residues. Germline values: CDR1 SGHVS, CDR2 FQNEAQ. The DNA of the CDR3 is TGTGCCAGCAGCTTTTCGGCCCGGGGGAACACTGAAGCTTTCTTT. Translated: CASSFSARGNTEAFF.

The J gene is TRBJ2-1, the V gene TRBV6-2 or TRBV6-3; possibly TRBD2 for D (6 bases). Germline loops: CDR1 MNHEY, CDR2 SVGEGT. The CDR3 extends over 16 amino acids. The ends were cut back, 6 bases at V and 0 bases at J, with 15 bases in the middle. The CDR3 loop is CASSRGTYSSYNEQFF. DNA of the CDR3: TGTGCCAGCAGCCGCGGGACGTACAGCTCCTACAATGAGCAGTTCTTC.

The V gene is TRBV10-3, the J gene TRBJ2-2, with 9 bases aligning to TRBD2. The CDR3 consists of 16 residues. Germline V CDR1 and CDR2: ENHRY, SYGVKD. Trimming cost V 7 bases and J 5 bases; bases outside gene matches: 11. CDR3 amino acids: CAIKDNSGGRTGELFF. The CDR3 nucleotides read TGTGCCATCAAAGACAATAGCGGGGGCAGAACCGGGGAGCTGTTTTTT.

The genes are TRBV6-5 and TRBJ2-1; possible D gene TRBD2, 5 bases. Germline V lookup: CDR1 MNHEY, CDR2 SVGAGI. CDR3 length: 15 amino acids. Trimming shortened V by 0 bases and J by 9 bases, and 15 bases separated the two germline ends. The CDR3 sequence: CASSYSILGPAEQFF. CDR3 nucleotide sequence: TGTGCCAGCAGTTACTCAATACTAGGGCCGGCTGAGCAGTTCTTC.

This chain joins TRBV9 and TRBJ1-4; 10 nucleotides line up with TRBD1. Germline CDR1 SGDLS, CDR2 YYNGEE. The CDR3 sequence is 15 residues long. V was pared by 4 bases and J by 6 bases, with 6 bases of the junction left unmatched. CDR3 loop: CASSSQGQGHEKLFF. CDR3 coding DNA: TGTGCCAGCAGCTCCCAGGGACAGGGGCATGAAAAACTGTTTTTT.

The chain recombines TRBV1 with TRBJ1-5; the table's D call, TRBD1, was not checked against the DNA. TRBV1 is described as a pseudogene. This CDR3 is 17 amino acids long. CDR3 residues: CTSSQVGTVLSNQPQHF. The CDR3 bases are TGCACCAGCAGCCAGGTGGGGACAGTTCTTAGCAATCAGCCCCAGCATTTT.

V is TRBV5-1 and J is TRBJ2-3; the D gene is possibly TRBD2 (6 bases). Between the trimmed V and J ends, which lost 1 base and 6 bases, there was a span of 15 bases. The CDR3 spans 15 residues. CDR1 is SGHRS, CDR2 YFSETQ, per germline. The CDR3 region has the DNA TGCGCCAGCAGCTTGAGGGTCGGGGGAGTGGATACGCAGTATTTT. Protein: CASSLRVGGVDTQYF. The full variable domain, its missing parts supplied by reference TRBV5-1 and TRBJ2-3, is KAGVTQTPRYLIKTRGQQVTLSCSPISGHRSVSWYQQTPGQGLQFLFEYFSETQRNKGNFPGRFSGRQFSNSRSEMNVSTLELGDSALYLCASSLRVGGVDTQYFGPGTRLTVL.

V and J are TRBV6-2 or TRBV6-3 and TRBJ1-1; possibly TRBD1 for D (5 bases). This CDR3 contains 12 residues. Trimming shortened V by 5 bases and J by 1 base, and 5 bases separated the two germline ends. Per the germline V gene, CDR1 is MNHEY and CDR2 is SVGEGT. CDR3: CASSTGNTEAFF. CDR3 nucleotides: TGTGCCAGCAGTACAGGGAACACTGAAGCTTTCTTT.

The chain links TRBV11-3 to TRBJ2-2, with D unresolved. The CDR3 is 14 amino acids. Germline-derived CDR1 and CDR2 are SGHNT and YENEEA. The germline V and J ends were trimmed by 1 base and 1 base, with 4 bases remaining between them. CDR3 nucleotides: TGTGCCAGCAGCTTAGTCCAGAACACCGGGGAGCTGTTTTTT. Amino acids: CASSLVQNTGELFF.

The V gene is TRBV6-5, the J gene TRBJ1-2, with 7 bases aligning to TRBD1. The CDR3 has 14 residues. Germline assignment: CDR1 MNHEY and CDR2 SVGAGI. V lost 7 bases to trimming and J lost 7 bases; unmatched junction nucleotides: 12. The CDR3 sequence: CASKRTGDDGGYTF. The CDR3 DNA reads as TGTGCCAGCAAAAGGACAGGAGATGACGGTGGCTACACCTTC.

This clone was seen once. This chain links TRBV5-4 with TRBJ2-1, with 8 bases fitting TRBD2. Germline CDR1 SGHNT, CDR2 YYREEE (reference sequence). The CDR3 spans 17 residues. The V segment lost 0 bases and the J segment 9 bases; nucleotides outside the gene matches: 14. The CDR3 here is CASSLVAAGVRVSEQFF. The CDR3 nucleotides are TGTGCCAGCAGCTTGGTAGCAGCGGGAGTAAGGGTCAGTGAGCAGTTCTTC.

The V and J genes are TRBV6-4 and TRBJ1-2, with D tentatively TRBD1 (5 bases). CDR3 length equals 14 residues. V dropped 0 bases and J dropped 8 bases, with 13 bases sitting between them. Per germline, CDR1 MRHNA and CDR2 SNTAGT. The CDR3 bases are TGTGCCAGCAGTGACTCCGGACAAGGCCACGGCTACACCTTC. Its protein is CASSDSGQGHGYTF.

The chain uses TRBV19 and TRBJ2-1; TRBD1 matches 8 bases. From germline, CDR1 is LNHDA and CDR2 SQIVND (reference sequence). This CDR3 comprises 15 residues. The V segment lost 4 bases and the J segment 11 bases; nucleotides outside the gene matches: 13. CDR3 region: CASSTTGGQASKQFF. Written as DNA, the CDR3 is TGTGCCAGTAGTACGACCGGGGGACAGGCCTCTAAGCAGTTCTTC. Full variable domain (remainder filled in from reference TRBV19 and TRBJ2-1): DGGITQSPKYLFRKEGQNVTLSCEQNLNHDAMYWYRQDPGQGLRLIYYSQIVNDFQKGDIAEGYSVSREKKESFPLTVTSAQKNPTAFYLCASSTTGGQASKQFFGPGTRLTVL.

The V call is TRBV9, the J call TRBJ2-7; 10 positions agree with TRBD1. V dropped 0 bases and J dropped 1; count of bases not matched to a gene: 4. Per the germline V gene, CDR1 is SGDLS and CDR2 is YYNGEE. The CDR3 is 16 amino acids. The DNA of the CDR3 is TGTGCCAGCAGCGTAGAGGCGGGACAGGGGTCCTACGAGCAGTACTTC. Encoded protein: CASSVEAGQGSYEQYF.

The V call is TRBV6-6, the J call TRBJ2-7; weak D call: TRBD2 (6 bases). V lost 4 bases, J lost 1 base, and 11 bases lay in between. The germline CDR1 and CDR2 sequences are MNHNY and SVGAGI (reference sequence). The CDR3 covers 14 residues. CDR3 loop: CASSLSGSSYEQYF. In DNA, the CDR3 is TGTGCCAGCAGTTTATCCGGGAGTTCCTACGAGCAGTACTTC.